One sample yielded the 24 T cell receptor beta chains listed below, sequenced in a study of lung T cells in sarcoidosis with Löfgren's syndrome. TCRdb reprocessed the reads with MiXCR, giving one entry per CDR3 protein. Here the sample spans about 63,000 distinct CDR3 sequences, over 20% being singletons. The sample comprised CD4+ T cells from PBMCs. These receptors came from a human donor with sarcoidosis (Löfgren's syndrome or another form), or a control subject (not recorded which).

V is TRBV5-1 and J is TRBJ2-2; D may be TRBD1 (6 bases). This CDR3 has 17 residues. The V gene lost 2 bases and the J gene lost 1 base, with 15 bases spanning the gap. Per germline, CDR1 SGHRS and CDR2 YFSETQ. The CDR3 here is CASSLSSRTVNTGELFF. CDR3 coding DNA: TGCGCCAGCAGCTTATCCTCCAGGACAGTGAACACCGGGGAGCTGTTTTTT.

This sequence joins TRBV4-1 and TRBJ1-3, with 9 bases aligning to TRBD1. CDR1 is MGHRA and CDR2 is YSYEKL in the germline V gene. There are 15 residues in the CDR3. Germline trimming cut 3 bases from V and 7 bases from J; bases unmatched to any gene: 7. As DNA, the CDR3 is TGCGCCAGCAGCCACCCGATAGGACAGGGGAACACCATATATTTT. Its protein is CASSHPIGQGNTIYF.

In the case of this clonotype: A much larger clone lies one base from this, so it may be a read error. This chain joins TRBV28 and TRBJ1-1; unclear D gene. The germline V gene has CDR1 MDHEN and CDR2 SYDVKM. The CDR3 sequence is 14 residues long. Trimming stripped 6 bases from V and 1 base from J, with 12 bases between. CDR3 sequence reads: CASRLQVWNTEAFF. The CDR3 region has the DNA TGTGCCAGCAGACTTCAGGTTTGGAACACTGAAGCTTTCTTT.

Many counts were recorded for this clonotype. J is TRBJ2-1 and V is TRBV27; 14 nucleotides agree with TRBD2. J gave up 6 bases and V 4 bases, and 11 bases lay outside the gene matches. Germline V CDR1 and CDR2: MNHEY, SMNVEV (reference sequence). This CDR3 is built from 18 residues. CDR3 bases: TGTGCCAGCAGTTCCTCAGGACTAGCGGGAGGAGGGGGCAATGAGCAGTTCTTC. It yields the protein CASSSSGLAGGGGNEQFF.

There are a few counts of this clonotype. V usage is TRBV7-9 and J usage is TRBJ1-2; D gene unclear. The CDR3 is made up of 15 amino acids. V was trimmed by 5 bases and J by 7 bases, leaving 20 bases between them. Germline loops: CDR1 SEHNR, CDR2 FQNEAQ (reference sequence). CDR3 DNA sequence: TGTGCCAGCAGCCCAAGCCCCCGGGCTACGGGTGGCTACACCTTC. Translating it yields CASSPSPRATGGYTF. Full variable domain (outside the CDR3, taken from reference TRBV7-9 and TRBJ1-2): DTGVSQNPRHKITKRGQNVTFRCDPISEHNRLYWYRQTLGQGPEFLTYFQNEAQLEKSRLLSDRFSAERPKGSFSTLEIQRTEQGDSAMYLCASSPSPRATGGYTFGSGTRLTVV.

This clonotype was seen at least ten times. The chain combines TRBV6-6 with TRBJ1-2; D perhaps matches TRBD1 (6 bases). Germline CDR1 and CDR2: MNHNY and SVGAGI (reference sequence). V was clipped by 0 bases and J by 8 bases, with 10 bases between them. There are 13 residues in the CDR3. Written as DNA, the CDR3 is TGTGCCAGCAGTTACTCAGCAGGGGAAGGCTACACCTTC. Its protein is CASSYSAGEGYTF.

This clonotype appeared a single time. Written as DNA, the CDR3 is TGTGCCAGCAGTTACGTCGGGACCATTTATACGCAGTATTTT. This codes for CASSYVGTIYTQYF. The rearrangement uses TRBV6-7 and TRBJ2-3; tentatively, D is TRBD1 or TRBD2 (5 bases each). TRBV6-7 qualifies as an ORF whose function is uncertain. The ends were cut back, 2 bases at V and 7 bases at J, with 13 bases in the middle. The length of the CDR3 is 14 residues.

This clonotype was recorded a few times. The rearrangement uses TRBV19 and TRBJ1-1, with 10 nucleotides matching TRBD1. The V gene's germline CDR1 is LNHDA and CDR2 SQIVND (reference sequence). V lost 8 bases and J lost 1; bases outside the gene matches: 7. This CDR3 is built from 15 residues. This chain's CDR3 is CASSWDRGWNTEAFF. The CDR3 nucleotides are TGTGCCAGTTCATGGGACAGGGGATGGAACACTGAAGCTTTCTTT.

The chain is built from TRBV7-8 and TRBJ2-1, with D perhaps assigned TRBD1 or TRBD2 (5 bases each). The germline V gene encodes CDR1 SGHVS and CDR2 FQNEAQ. CDR3 size: 14 residues. V was trimmed by 5 bases and J by 7 bases, leaving 15 bases between them. For the CDR3, the DNA is TGTGCCAGCAGCCCCCGGGACGGGTTGAATGAGCAGTTCTTC. It is translated as CASSPRDGLNEQFF.

This clonotype was seen repeatedly, ten times or more. Mismatch with germline at one junction end may stem from a read error. The V call is TRBV7-7, the J call TRBJ2-3; unclear D gene. The germline gives CDR1 SSHAT, CDR2 FNYEAQ (reference sequence). CDR3 length: 13 residues. This CDR3 reads CASSFGEADTQYF. CDR3 in DNA: TGTGCTAGCAGCTTTGGGGAAGCAGATACGCAGTATTTT.

This clonotype was observed a single time. Likely a read error: the CDR3 ends without its conserved phenylalanine or tryptophan. The CDR3 DNA reads as TGCAGTGCTGGAGAAGCCCCGCTAGCGGGAGAACGGGGGAATGAGCAGTTCCTC. Translating it yields CSAGEAPLAGERGNEQFL. This sequence joins TRBV20-1 and TRBJ2-1; 10 bases fit TRBD2. This CDR3 has 18 amino acids. Germline CDR1 and CDR2: DFQATT and SNEGSKA (reference sequence).

The table lists this clonotype with a few counts. The chain couples TRBV4-2 to TRBJ1-3; D is uncertain. Germline lookup yields CDR1 LGHNA and CDR2 YNFKEQ. The V gene lost 5 bases and the J gene lost 0 bases, with 8 bases spanning the gap. The CDR3 contains 14 residues. The CDR3 region has the DNA TGTGCCAGCAGCTACAGCTTCTCTGGAAACACCATATATTTT. Translation gives CASSYSFSGNTIYF.

A word on this clonotype: The CDR3 does not close with the conserved phenylalanine or tryptophan, likely indicating a read error. V gene TRBV4-1 combines with J gene TRBJ1-2; 8 bases line up with TRBD1. V gave up 4 bases and J gave up 0 bases; unmatched junction bases: 1. Germline V gives CDR1 MGHRA, CDR2 YSYEKL. There are 14 residues in the CDR3. The CDR3 bases are TGCGCCAGCAGCCCGACAGGGGCTAACTATGGCTACACCCTC. This translates into CASSPTGANYGYTL.

This clonotype was seen many times. The chain's CDR3 is CASSLGLAAREQYV. CDR3 in DNA: TGTGCCAGCAGCCTCGGACTAGCGGCCCGGGAGCAGTACGTC. The chain links TRBV3-1 to TRBJ2-7; 10 nucleotides match TRBD2. Germline lookup yields CDR1 LGHDT and CDR2 YNNKEL (reference sequence). The V segment lost 4 bases and the J segment 7 bases; nucleotides outside the gene matches: 7. CDR3 length equals 14 residues.

This clonotype was seen many times. The gene calls are TRBV5-4 and TRBJ2-5; TRBD2 agrees at 8 bases. The germline V gene has CDR1 SGHNT and CDR2 YYREEE (reference sequence). Trimming cost V 1 base and J 5 bases; bases outside gene matches: 7. This CDR3 region has 15 residues. Here the CDR3 reads CASSLYASGSETQYF. As DNA, the CDR3 is TGTGCCAGCAGCTTGTATGCTAGCGGGTCGGAGACCCAGTACTTC.

In its sample, this clonotype ranks as medium-sized (0.01 to 0.1%). The chain couples TRBV6-1 to TRBJ1-3; tentatively, D is TRBD1 (5 bases). Between the trimmed V and J ends, which lost 5 bases and 4 bases, there was a span of 9 bases. The CDR3 covers 13 residues. CDR1 is MNHNS and CDR2 is SASEGT in the germline V gene. DNA for the CDR3: TGTGCCAGCAGTTATAGGGACGGAAACACCATATATTTT. It encodes CASSYRDGNTIYF.

In this sample, this clonotype turned up many times. The chain joins TRBV20-1 to TRBJ2-7; 9 bases map to TRBD2. Germline trimming cut 1 base from V and 6 bases from J; bases unmatched to any gene: 7. Germline V gives CDR1 DFQATT, CDR2 SNEGSKA (reference sequence). The length of the CDR3 is 14 residues. CDR3 DNA: TGCAGTGCTAGAGTTGGCGGGAGGGCCAGCGAGCAGTACTTC. It translates to CSARVGGRASEQYF.

This clonotype has ten or more counts. The V gene is TRBV28, the J gene TRBJ2-5, with 13 bases that match TRBD2. V was pared by 7 bases and J by 5 bases, with 7 bases of the junction left unmatched. Germline V gene sequence: CDR1 MDHEN, CDR2 SYDVKM. The CDR3 loop spans 15 amino acids. This CDR3 reads CASKTLAGGPETQYF. The CDR3 DNA is TGTGCCAGCAAAACACTAGCGGGAGGGCCCGAGACCCAGTACTTC.

Notes on this clonotype: This may come from a read error, since a much larger clone is one base off. The rearrangement links TRBV27 to TRBJ1-6; D unclear. Germline CDR1 is MNHEY and CDR2 is SMNVEV (reference sequence). The CDR3 covers 15 residues. As DNA, the CDR3 is TGTGCCAGCAGTTCTGGTCGGTCCTATAATTCACCCTTCCACTTT. Amino acid sequence: CASSSGRSYNSPFHF.

The chain recombines TRBV7-6 with TRBJ2-5; D ambiguous. CDR3 length equals 15 residues. V was clipped by 1 base and J by 2 bases, with 11 bases between them. In germline, CDR1 is SGHVS, CDR2 FNYEAQ. CDR3 residues: CASSLGSAAQETQYF. The CDR3 coding sequence is TGTGCCAGCAGCTTAGGATCCGCCGCTCAAGAGACCCAGTACTTC.

This clonotype was observed many times. This chain links TRBV7-2 with TRBJ2-5; TRBD2 might be the D (5 bases). V was clipped by 5 bases and J by 5 bases, with 12 bases between them. In germline, CDR1 is SGHTA, CDR2 FQGNSA. The CDR3 contains 13 residues. CDR3 in amino acids: CASSRMEVETQYF. The DNA of the CDR3 is TGTGCCAGCAGCCGAATGGAGGTGGAGACCCAGTACTTC.

The rearrangement joins TRBV5-1 to TRBJ2-3; a possible D gene is TRBD1 (6 bases). This CDR3 has 13 residues. Germline values: CDR1 SGHRS, CDR2 YFSETQ. The germline V and J ends were trimmed by 6 bases and 7 bases, with 15 bases remaining between them. The DNA of the CDR3 is TGCGCCAGCACCAACGACAGGCAAAATACGCAGTATTTT. Its translation: CASTNDRQNTQYF.

This clonotype was detected ten times or more. V usage is TRBV20-1 and J usage is TRBJ2-3, with D possibly TRBD2 on 5 matching bases. Trimming stripped 4 bases from V and 1 base from J, with 15 bases between. CDR1 is DFQATT, CDR2 SNEGSKA, per germline (reference sequence). The CDR3 totals 15 residues. The CDR3 nucleotides are TGCAGTGCTAAACTACTAGAGACTGGCACAGATACGCAGTATTTT. This translates into CSAKLLETGTDTQYF.

The CDR3 DNA is TGTGCCACCAGTCCCCCAGCGGTTTATAACACCGGGGAGCTGTTTTTT. Its translation is CATSPPAVYNTGELFF. This chain joins TRBV24-1 and TRBJ2-2, with a possible D match to TRBD2 (5 bases). CDR1 is KGHDR and CDR2 is SFDVKD in the germline V gene. The CDR3 totals 16 residues. Between the trimmed V and J ends, which lost 6 bases and 2 bases, there was a span of 15 bases.